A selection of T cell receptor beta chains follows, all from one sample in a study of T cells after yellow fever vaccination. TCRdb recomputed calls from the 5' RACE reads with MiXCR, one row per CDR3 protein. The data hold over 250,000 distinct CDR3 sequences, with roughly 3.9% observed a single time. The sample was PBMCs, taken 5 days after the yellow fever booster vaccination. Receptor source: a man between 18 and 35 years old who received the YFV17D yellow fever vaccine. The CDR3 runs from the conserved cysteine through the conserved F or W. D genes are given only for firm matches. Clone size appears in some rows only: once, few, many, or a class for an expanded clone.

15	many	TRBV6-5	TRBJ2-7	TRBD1	CASSYMAGGNYEQYF	TGTGCCAGCAGTTACATGGCAGGGGGAAACTACGAGCAGTACTTC
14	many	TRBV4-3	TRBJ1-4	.	CASSQSGPNEKLFF	TGCGCCAGCAGCCAATCCGGGCCTAATGAAAAACTGTTTTTT
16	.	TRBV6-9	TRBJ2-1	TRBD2	CASSSYPSGRGNEQFF	TGTGCCAGCAGTTCCTATCCTAGCGGTAGGGGAAATGAGCAGTTCTTC
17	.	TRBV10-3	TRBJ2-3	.	CAISESNGPASTDTQYF	TGTGCCATCAGTGAGTCGAACGGGCCGGCTAGCACAGATACGCAGTATTTT
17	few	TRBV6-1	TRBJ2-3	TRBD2	CASSENPLAGPADTQYF	TGTGCCAGCAGTGAAAATCCTCTAGCGGGCCCCGCAGATACGCAGTATTTT
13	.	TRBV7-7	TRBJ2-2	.	CASSNTGSGELFF	TGTGCTAGCAGCAATACAGGGTCCGGGGAGCTGTTTTTT
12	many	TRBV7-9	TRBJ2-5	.	CASSLVSETQYF	TGTGCCAGCAGCTTGGTATCGGAGACCCAGTACTTC
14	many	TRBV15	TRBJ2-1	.	CATSGGTVYNEQFF	TGTGCCACCAGCGGCGGGACCGTCTACAATGAGCAGTTCTTC
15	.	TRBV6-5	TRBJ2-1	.	CASSYSRDTYNEQFF	TGTGCCAGCAGTTACTCCCGGGACACCTACAATGAGCAGTTCTTC
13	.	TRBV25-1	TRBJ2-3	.	CASSLPQEDTQYF	TGTGCCAGCAGTCTTCCCCAGGAAGATACGCAGTATTTT
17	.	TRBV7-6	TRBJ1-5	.	CASRRTGGGQCNQPQHF	TGTGCCAGCAGACGTACGGGGGGCGGTCAATGCAATCAGCCCCAGCATTTT
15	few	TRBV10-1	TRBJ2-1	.	CASSEMRGSYNEQFF	TGCGCCAGCAGTGAAATGAGGGGTTCCTACAATGAGCAGTTCTTC
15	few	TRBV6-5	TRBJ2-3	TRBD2	CASSYSPSGADTQYF	TGTGCCAGCAGTTACTCGCCTAGCGGGGCGGATACGCAGTATTTT
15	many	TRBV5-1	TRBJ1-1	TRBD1	CASSPQGAWNTEAFF	TGCGCCAGCTCGCCCCAGGGGGCTTGGAACACTGAAGCTTTCTTT
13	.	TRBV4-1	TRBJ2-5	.	CASSRRMVETQYF	TGCGCCAGCAGTCGTCGAATGGTGGAGACCCAGTACTTC
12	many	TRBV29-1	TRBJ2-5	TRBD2	CSFRAGGETQYF	TGCAGCTTCCGGGCGGGAGGAGAGACCCAGTACTTC
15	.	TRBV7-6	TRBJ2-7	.	CASSRRLEGVYEQYF	TGTGCCAGCAGCCGTAGATTAGAAGGCGTCTACGAGCAGTACTTC
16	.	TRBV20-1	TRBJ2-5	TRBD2	CSATPEAGAFQETQYF	TGCAGTGCTACCCCAGAAGCGGGGGCCTTCCAAGAGACCCAGTACTTC
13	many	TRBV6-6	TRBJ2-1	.	CASTMDGAKRGTF	TGTGCCAGCACCATGGACGGGGCCAAACGGGGTACCTTC
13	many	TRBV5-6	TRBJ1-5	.	CASSRWGNQPQHF	TGTGCCAGCAGCCGGTGGGGCAATCAGCCCCAGCATTTT